One sample yielded the 12 T cell receptor beta chains listed below, sequenced in a study of human T cells and chemical hapten exposure. Time point described: patch test 3, about 24 weeks after DPC sensitization. Treatment indicated: therapeutic diphenylcyclopropenone sensitization with weekly scalp DPC. MiXCR was run by TCRdb on the RACE reads, yielding one entry per CDR3 protein. The profile shows approximately 50,000 distinct CDR3 sequences, more than 9.5% of them singletons. Specimen: whole blood, collected in connection with sensitization to the hapten diphenylcyclopropenone (DPC). The origin of the receptors is a woman between 40 and 50 years old with alopecia areata. Some clones in this sample may be carry-over from other donors' samples.

This clonotype was recorded many times. The chain recombines TRBV19 with TRBJ1-6; D remains ambiguous. The germline V gene encodes CDR1 LNHDA and CDR2 SQIVND (reference sequence). The ends were cut back, 6 bases at V and 7 bases at J, with 13 bases in the middle. The CDR3 sequence is 14 residues long. The CDR3 region is CASRRSSLNSPLHF. CDR3 nucleotides: TGTGCCAGTAGAAGGAGTTCCTTAAATTCACCCCTCCACTTT.

This chain links TRBV2 with TRBJ2-3, with D perhaps TRBD2 (5 bases). Germline lookup yields CDR1 SNHLY and CDR2 FYNNEI. V lost 1 base and J lost 4, with 6 bases in between. This CDR3 has 13 amino acids. DNA of the CDR3: TGTGCCAGCAGTGAAGGGGGAGCAGATACGCAGTATTTT. Its translation is CASSEGGADTQYF. The whole variable domain, remainder taken from reference TRBV2 and TRBJ2-3, is EPEVTQTPSHQVTQMGQEVILRCVPISNHLYFYWYRQILGQKVEFLVSFYNNEISEKSEIFDDQFSVERPDGSNFTLKIRSTKLEDSAMYFCASSEGGADTQYFGPGTRLTVL.

V gene TRBV5-1 combines with J gene TRBJ2-7, with D unclear. With 0 bases removed from V and 6 bases from J, the gap between germline ends came to 10 bases. The CDR3 runs to 13 residues. CDR1 and CDR2 (germline): SGHRS, YFSETQ. DNA for the CDR3: TGCGCCAGCAGCTTGGAGGGCCCCCTCGAGCAGTACTTC. Translated, it gives CASSLEGPLEQYF.

The chain joins TRBV7-9 to TRBJ2-2, with D tentatively TRBD1 (7 bases). CDR1 SEHNR and CDR2 FQNEAQ come from the germline V gene (reference sequence). The CDR3 runs to 17 residues. V was pared by 6 bases and J by 5 bases, with 22 bases between. The CDR3, as DNA: TGTGCCAGCAGGCCCTCGATAGGAGGGGGCGCAACCGGGGAGCTGTTTTTT. It codes for CASRPSIGGGATGELFF.

The chain is built from TRBV6-1 and TRBJ1-1, with a tentative D call TRBD1 (5 bases). The germline gives CDR1 MNHNS, CDR2 SASEGT. The CDR3 totals 15 residues. V lost 8 bases and J lost 3, with 19 bases in between. DNA for the CDR3: TGTGCCAGCCCGGCAGGGCCCCGAAAAGACACTGAAGCTTTCTTT. Translating gives CASPAGPRKDTEAFF.

This clonotype was detected only a few times. This chain connects TRBV9 to TRBJ2-1; TRBD2 matches at 12 bases. V lost 0 bases and J lost 7; bases outside the gene matches: 2. This CDR3 has 15 amino acids. Germline values: CDR1 SGDLS, CDR2 YYNGEE. Written as DNA, the CDR3 is TGTGCCAGCAGCGTAGCTAGCGGGGGGGTAAATGAGCAGTTCTTC. Protein: CASSVASGGVNEQFF.

This clonotype was counted between two and nine times. The chain combines TRBV29-1 with TRBJ1-2; 9 nucleotides agree with TRBD1. This CDR3 has 15 residues. The germline V gene has CDR1 SQVTM and CDR2 ANQGSEA. V dropped 4 bases and J dropped 5; count of bases not matched to a gene: 11. The CDR3 protein is CSVGTGAAERYGYTF. In DNA form, the CDR3 reads TGCAGCGTTGGGACAGGGGCCGCTGAGAGGTATGGCTACACCTTC.

This clonotype was found a few times. V gene TRBV20-1 combines with J gene TRBJ1-6; D gene uncertain. CDR1 and CDR2 (germline): DFQATT, SNEGSKA (reference sequence). The CDR3 is made up of 14 amino acids. V shed 6 bases and J shed 5 bases, with 14 bases lying between them. CDR3 bases: TGCAGTGCCCAAGCAACGGTGAATAATTCACCCCTCCACTTT. Translated, it gives CSAQATVNNSPLHF.

This chain links TRBV7-6 with TRBJ2-5, with a tentative D call TRBD1 (5 bases). The CDR3 is 13 residues long. Germline V gene lookup returns CDR1 SGHVS and CDR2 FNYEAQ. Trimming took 5 bases from V and 0 from J, leaving 7 bases between them. The chain's CDR3 is CASSPDNQETQYF. In DNA, the CDR3 is TGTGCCAGCAGCCCGGACAACCAAGAGACCCAGTACTTC.

CDR3 in DNA: TGTGCCAGCCAACCGGGCGGGTCAGATACGCAGTATTTT. Amino acid sequence: CASQPGGSDTQYF. The chain couples TRBV28 to TRBJ2-3; a weak D match, TRBD2 (5 bases). From germline, CDR1 is MDHEN and CDR2 SYDVKM. This CDR3 comprises 13 residues. Trimming removed 8 bases at V and 4 bases at J, with 13 bases between.

The chain employs TRBV4-1 and TRBJ2-7; TRBD1 is a possible D gene (5 bases). Germline V gene data show CDR1 as MGHRA and CDR2 as YSYEKL. The CDR3 spans 15 residues. V was pared by 3 bases and J by 0 bases, with 12 bases between. The CDR3, as DNA: TGCGCCAGCAGCCATCTCCAGGGAAACTCCTACGAGCAGTACTTC. Encoded protein: CASSHLQGNSYEQYF.

This clonotype was seen ten or more times. The CDR3 DNA reads as TGTGCCAGCAGCTTGTCAAACACTGAAGCTTTCTTT. Protein: CASSLSNTEAFF. This chain uses TRBV3-1 with TRBJ1-1, with D unclear. The CDR3 sequence is 12 residues long. V was pared by 5 bases and J by 2 bases, with 6 bases between. Germline V gene lookup returns CDR1 LGHDT and CDR2 YNNKEL (reference sequence). Filled out from reference TRBV3-1 and TRBJ1-1, the complete variable domain reads DTAVSQTPKYLVTQMGNDKSIKCEQNLGHDTMYWYKQDSKKFLKIMFSYNNKELIINETVPNRFSPKSPDKAHLNLHINSLELGDSAVYFCASSLSNTEAFFGQGTRLTVV.